The rows below give T cell receptor beta chains drawn from one sample of a study of blood T cell repertoires in COVID-19. Generated by immunoSEQ multiplex PCR, the TCRdb table keeps only in-frame clones and is missing some. The data show some 150,000 clones, with more than 70% seen just once and approximately 2.4% held by the top ten. Sequenced: peripheral blood. The receptors stem from a human donor in a cohort sampled during active COVID-19. CDR3s include the opening cysteine and the closing phenylalanine or tryptophan. A D gene is named only where the DNA matches it firmly. Only part of the rows carry a size: once, few, many, or a class if the clone is expanded.

TRBV7-3	TRBJ2-3	TRBD2	NA	CASSLGSGTSTDTQYF	TGTGCCAGCAGCTTAGGTAGCGGGACTAGCACAGATACGCAGTATTTT
TRBV5-1	TRBJ2-7	TRBD2	NA	CASSLRLAGSYEQYF	TGCGCCAGCAGCCTAAGACTAGCGGGATCCTACGAGCAGTACTTC
TRBV27	TRBJ2-1	NA	NA	CASRGVRQFF	TGTGCCAGCAGGGGAGTACGGCAGTTCTTC
TRBV7-9	TRBJ1-1	TRBD1	NA	CASSFFRDREAFF	TGTGCCAGCAGCTTTTTCCGGGACAGAGAAGCTTTCTTT
TRBV5-4	TRBJ2-7	NA	NA	CASSWESVEQYF	TGTGCCAGCAGTTGGGAGTCAGTGGAGCAGTACTTC
TRBV27	TRBJ1-2	TRBD1	NA	CASSVGTGKDYGYTF	TGTGCCAGCAGTGTGGGGACAGGGAAAGACTATGGCTACACCTTC
TRBV7-9	TRBJ1-1	TRBD1	NA	CASSLVGTANTEAFF	TGTGCCAGCAGCTTAGTCGGGACAGCGAACACTGAAGCTTTCTTT
TRBV5-1	TRBJ2-1	TRBD1	NA	CASSPTGGYNEQFF	TGCGCCAGCAGCCCAACAGGGGGTTACAATGAGCAGTTCTTC
TRBV27	TRBJ1-5	TRBD1	once	CASRGDRGSQPQHF	TGTGCCAGCAGGGGTGACAGGGGCAGCCAGCCCCAGCATTTT
TRBV11-2	TRBJ1-2	NA	NA	CASSLVGADGYTF	TGTGCCAGCAGCTTAGTAGGGGCCGATGGCTACACCTTC
TRBV4-1	TRBJ2-7	NA	few	CASSDKPGYEQYF	TGCGCCAGCAGCGACAAGCCTGGTTACGAGCAGTACTTC
TRBV9	TRBJ2-2	NA	NA	CASSVARDSLNTGELFF	TGTGCCAGCAGCGTAGCCAGGGACTCCTTGAACACCGGGGAGCTGTTTTTT
TRBV4-1	TRBJ2-3	NA	NA	CASSPSVGTDTQYF	TGCGCCAGCAGCCCCAGTGTGGGCACAGATACGCAGTATTTT
TRBV2	TRBJ2-2	TRBD1	NA	CASSELGTGNTGELFF	TGTGCCAGCAGTGAACTAGGGACAGGGAACACCGGGGAGCTGTTTTTT
TRBV6-6	TRBJ2-7	TRBD2	NA	CASSYSGTSGDEQYF	TGTGCCAGCAGTTACTCAGGGACTAGCGGGGACGAGCAGTACTTC
TRBV21-1	TRBJ2-5	NA	NA	CASRTRKRDSQETQYF	TGTGCCAGCAGGACTAGGAAACGGGATAGCCAAGAGACCCAGTACTTC
TRBV2	TRBJ1-1	NA	few	CASKDSRLNTEAFF	TGTGCCAGCAAGGACAGCCGGTTGAACACTGAAGCTTTCTTT